Included here is one T cell receptor beta chain sequence, with context. Its matching antigen is unknown. Germline V lookup: CDR1 MGHRA, CDR2 YSYEKL. The CDR3 covers 17 residues. Deletions cut 4 bases from V and 2 bases from J, with 19 bases between. The protocol was immunoSEQ multiplex PCR, while the TCRdb copy is restricted to in-frame clones and leaves out a portion. This sample has more than 85,000 clones, with just under 95% found just once. This specimen belongs to a study of graft-versus-host responses after intestinal transplantation. Turning to the study itself: Recipients obtained multivisceral, liver-intestinal, or isolated intestinal transplants. Each recipient received anti-thymocyte globulin induction, then tacrolimus and steroids for approximately 3 years.

Whole-study findings and limits: Recipient marrow showed GvH clones, some seen first in ileum or blood. Maximum circulating GvH clone levels tracked with early post-transplant HvG decreases.

The chain recombines TRBV4-1 with TRBJ2-3; D may correspond to TRBD1 or TRBD2 (5 bases each). The receptor's source is a human donor who received an intestinal transplant. Sequenced here: unstimulated CD8+ T cells sorted from spleen or lymph node cells, sampled before intestinal transplant. Written as DNA, the CDR3 is TGCGCCAGCAGCCTTCGGGGCCCTAAGTCGAACACAGATACGCAGTATTTT. Protein product: CASSLRGPKSNTDTQYF.